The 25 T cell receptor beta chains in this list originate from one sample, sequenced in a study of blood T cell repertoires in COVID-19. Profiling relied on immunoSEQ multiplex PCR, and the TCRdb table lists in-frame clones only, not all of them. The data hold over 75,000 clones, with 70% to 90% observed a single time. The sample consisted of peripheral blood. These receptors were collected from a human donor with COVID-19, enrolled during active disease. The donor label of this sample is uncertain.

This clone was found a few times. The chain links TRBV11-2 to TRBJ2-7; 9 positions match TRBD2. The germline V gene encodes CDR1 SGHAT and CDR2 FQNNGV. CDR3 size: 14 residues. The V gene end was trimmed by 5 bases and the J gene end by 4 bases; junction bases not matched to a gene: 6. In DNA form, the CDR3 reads TGTGCCAGCAGCGTATCTAGCGGGACTTACGAGCAGTACTTC. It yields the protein CASSVSSGTYEQYF.

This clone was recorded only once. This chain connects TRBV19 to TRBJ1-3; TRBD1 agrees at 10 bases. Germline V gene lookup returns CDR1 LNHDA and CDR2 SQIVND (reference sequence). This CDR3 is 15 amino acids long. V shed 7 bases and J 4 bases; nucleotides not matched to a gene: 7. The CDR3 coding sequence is TGTGCCAGTACCCCAGGGACAGGGGCAGGAAACACCATATATTTT. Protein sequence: CASTPGTGAGNTIYF.

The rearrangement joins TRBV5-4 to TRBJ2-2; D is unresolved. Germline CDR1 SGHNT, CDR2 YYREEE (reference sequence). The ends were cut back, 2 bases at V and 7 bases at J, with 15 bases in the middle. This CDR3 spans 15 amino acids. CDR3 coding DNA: TGTGCCAGCAGCTTAGGTCTAATTGAGGTCGGGGAGCTGTTTTTT. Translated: CASSLGLIEVGELFF.

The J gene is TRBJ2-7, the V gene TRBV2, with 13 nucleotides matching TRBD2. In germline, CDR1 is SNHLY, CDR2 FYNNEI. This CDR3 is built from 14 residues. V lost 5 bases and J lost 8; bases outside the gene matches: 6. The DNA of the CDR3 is TGTGCCAGCAGTCTACTAGCGGGGGGGAAGAAGCAGTACTTC. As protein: CASSLLAGGKKQYF. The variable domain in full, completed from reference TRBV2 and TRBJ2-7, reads EPEVTQTPSHQVTQMGQEVILRCVPISNHLYFYWYRQILGQKVEFLVSFYNNEISEKSEIFDDQFSVERPDGSNFTLKIRSTKLEDSAMYFCASSLLAGGKKQYFGPGTRLTVT.

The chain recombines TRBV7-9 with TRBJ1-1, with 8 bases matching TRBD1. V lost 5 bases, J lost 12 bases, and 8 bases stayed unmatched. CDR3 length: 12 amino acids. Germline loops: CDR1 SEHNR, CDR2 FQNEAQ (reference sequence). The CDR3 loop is CASSLTGVMTFF. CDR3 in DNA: TGTGCCAGCAGCCTGACAGGGGTTATGACTTTCTTT.

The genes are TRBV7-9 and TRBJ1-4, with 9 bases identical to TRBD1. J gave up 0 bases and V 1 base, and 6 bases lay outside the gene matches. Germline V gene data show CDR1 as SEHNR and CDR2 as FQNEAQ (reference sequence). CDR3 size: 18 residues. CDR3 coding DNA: TGTGCCAGCAGCTTAGGGTGGACAGGGGTCGCAACTAATGAAAAACTGTTTTTT. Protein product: CASSLGWTGVATNEKLFF.

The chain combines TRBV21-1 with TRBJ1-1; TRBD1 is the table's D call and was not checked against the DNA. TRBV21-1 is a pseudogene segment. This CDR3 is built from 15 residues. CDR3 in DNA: TGTGCCAGCAGCAAAGCGACGGTAGCAGGGTATAATGCTTTCTTT. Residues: CASSKATVAGYNAFF.

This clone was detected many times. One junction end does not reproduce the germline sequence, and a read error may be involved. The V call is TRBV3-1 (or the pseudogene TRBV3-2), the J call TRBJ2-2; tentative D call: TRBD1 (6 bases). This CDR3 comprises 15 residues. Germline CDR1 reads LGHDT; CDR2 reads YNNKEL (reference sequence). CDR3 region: CASRQGPGVGGELFF. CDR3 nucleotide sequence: TGTGCCAGCCGCCAGGGCCCAGGGGTAGGCGGGGAGCTGTTTTTT.

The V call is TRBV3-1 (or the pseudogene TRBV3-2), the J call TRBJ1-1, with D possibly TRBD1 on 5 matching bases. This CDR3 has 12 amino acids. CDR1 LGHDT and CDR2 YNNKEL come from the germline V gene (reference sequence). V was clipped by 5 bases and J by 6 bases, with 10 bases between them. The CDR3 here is CASSGSGAEAFF. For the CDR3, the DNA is TGTGCCAGCAGCGGATCGGGGGCTGAAGCTTTCTTT.

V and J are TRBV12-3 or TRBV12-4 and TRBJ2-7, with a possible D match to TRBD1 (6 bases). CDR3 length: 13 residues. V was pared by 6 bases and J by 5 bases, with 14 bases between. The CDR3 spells CASSLGGGNEQYF. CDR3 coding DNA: TGTGCCAGCAGCCTAGGTGGGGGCAACGAGCAGTACTTC.

The CDR3 DNA is TGCGCCAGCAGCCACGAGAATCAGCCCCAGCATTTT. Protein: CASSHENQPQHF. The chain joins TRBV4-1 to TRBJ1-5, with D uncertain. The CDR3 extends over 12 amino acids. Trimming removed 3 bases from V and 4 bases from J, with 4 bases in between. CDR1 MGHRA and CDR2 YSYEKL come from the germline V gene.

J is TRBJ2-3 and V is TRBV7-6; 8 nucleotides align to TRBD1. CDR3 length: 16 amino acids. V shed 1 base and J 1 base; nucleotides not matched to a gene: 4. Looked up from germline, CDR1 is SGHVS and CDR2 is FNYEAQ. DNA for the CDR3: TGTGCCAGCAGCTTAGTCTCGACAGGGGGCACAGATACGCAGTATTTT. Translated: CASSLVSTGGTDTQYF.

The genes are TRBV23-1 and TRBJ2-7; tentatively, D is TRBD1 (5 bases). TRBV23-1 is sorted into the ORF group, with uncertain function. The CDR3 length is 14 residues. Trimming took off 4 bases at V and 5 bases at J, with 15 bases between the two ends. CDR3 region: CASSLIRVPDEQYF. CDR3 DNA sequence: TGCGCCAGCAGTCTGATCAGGGTTCCAGACGAGCAGTACTTC.

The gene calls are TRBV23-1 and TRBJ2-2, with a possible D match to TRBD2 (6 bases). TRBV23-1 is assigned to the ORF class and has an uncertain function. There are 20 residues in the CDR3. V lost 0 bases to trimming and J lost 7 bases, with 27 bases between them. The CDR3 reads CASSQSVIILGLFTDGELFF. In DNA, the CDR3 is TGCGCCAGCAGTCAATCGGTAATTATCTTAGGACTATTCACCGACGGGGAGCTGTTTTTT.

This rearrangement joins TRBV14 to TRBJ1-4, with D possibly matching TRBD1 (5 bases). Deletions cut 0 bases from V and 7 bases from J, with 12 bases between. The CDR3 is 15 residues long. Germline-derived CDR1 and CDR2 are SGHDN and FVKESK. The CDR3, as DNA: TGTGCCAGCAGCCAAGATTTTCAGGGACTTGAAAAACTGTTTTTT. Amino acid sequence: CASSQDFQGLEKLFF.

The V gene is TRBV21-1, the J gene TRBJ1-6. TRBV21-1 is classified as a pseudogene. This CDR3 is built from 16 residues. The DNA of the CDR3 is TGTGCCAGCATCCCCGGAGCTAGCTCCTATAATTCACCCCTCCACTTT. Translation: CASIPGASSYNSPLHF.

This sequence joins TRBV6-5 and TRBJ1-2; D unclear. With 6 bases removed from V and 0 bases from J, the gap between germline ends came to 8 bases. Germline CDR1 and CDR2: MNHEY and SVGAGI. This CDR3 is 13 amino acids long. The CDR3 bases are TGTGCCAGCAGAACTATAGCTAACTATGGCTACACCTTC. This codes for CASRTIANYGYTF.

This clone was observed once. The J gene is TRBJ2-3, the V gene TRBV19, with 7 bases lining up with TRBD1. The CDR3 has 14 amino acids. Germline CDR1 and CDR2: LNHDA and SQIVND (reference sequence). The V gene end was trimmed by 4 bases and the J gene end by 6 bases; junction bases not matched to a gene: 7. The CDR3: CASSRRQGGDTQYF. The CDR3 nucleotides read TGTGCCAGTAGTAGGCGACAGGGCGGGGATACGCAGTATTTT.

The CDR3 sequence: CASSLDSATGAGANVLTF. Here the CDR3 DNA reads TGCGCCAGCAGCTTGGACTCGGCGACAGGGGCTGGGGCCAACGTCCTGACTTTC. This chain uses TRBV5-1 with TRBJ2-6; 8 bases are shared with TRBD1. The germline V gene encodes CDR1 SGHRS and CDR2 YFSETQ. The CDR3 length is 18 residues. The trim removed 0 bases at V and 2 bases at J, leaving 7 bases unmatched.

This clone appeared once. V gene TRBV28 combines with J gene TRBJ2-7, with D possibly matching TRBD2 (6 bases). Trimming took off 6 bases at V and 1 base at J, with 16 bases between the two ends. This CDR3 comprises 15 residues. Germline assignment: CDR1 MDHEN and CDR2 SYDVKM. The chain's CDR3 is CASSSLGLSSYEQYF. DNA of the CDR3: TGTGCCAGCAGCTCGCTTGGACTATCATCCTACGAGCAGTACTTC.

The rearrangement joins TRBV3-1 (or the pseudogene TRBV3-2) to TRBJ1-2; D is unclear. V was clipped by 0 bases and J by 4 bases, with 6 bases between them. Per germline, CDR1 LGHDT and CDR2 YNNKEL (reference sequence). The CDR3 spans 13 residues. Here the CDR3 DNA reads TGTGCCAGCAGCCAAGAAGGCGGCTATGGCTACACCTTC. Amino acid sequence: CASSQEGGYGYTF.

CDR3 sequence reads: CASSLDQGTLNTEAFF. The CDR3 nucleotides read TGTGCCAGCAGCTTGGACCAGGGAACCCTGAACACTGAAGCTTTCTTT. The chain couples TRBV5-6 to TRBJ1-1, with D tentatively TRBD1 (5 bases). There are 16 residues in the CDR3. V was trimmed by 0 bases and J by 0 bases, leaving 12 bases between them. Germline values: CDR1 SGHDT, CDR2 YYEEEE.

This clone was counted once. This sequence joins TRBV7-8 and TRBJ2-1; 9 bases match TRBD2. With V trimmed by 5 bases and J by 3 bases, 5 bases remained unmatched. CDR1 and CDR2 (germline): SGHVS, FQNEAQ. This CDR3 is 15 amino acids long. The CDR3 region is CASSPRLADYNEQFF. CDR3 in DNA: TGTGCCAGCAGCCCACGACTAGCGGACTACAATGAGCAGTTCTTC.

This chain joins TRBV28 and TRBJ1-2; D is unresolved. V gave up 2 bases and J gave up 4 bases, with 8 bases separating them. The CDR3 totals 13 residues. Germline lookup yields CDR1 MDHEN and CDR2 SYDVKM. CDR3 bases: TGTGCCAGCAGTTTAGGCAGGCCCTATGGCTACACCTTC. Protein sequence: CASSLGRPYGYTF.

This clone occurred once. CDR3 sequence: CASMFQGGTEAFF. The CDR3 DNA follows: TGTGCCAGCATGTTTCAGGGGGGCACTGAAGCTTTCTTT. V and J are TRBV3-1 (or the pseudogene TRBV3-2) and TRBJ1-1; TRBD1 matches at 7 bases. The CDR3 loop spans 13 amino acids. V lost 7 bases and J lost 4; bases outside the gene matches: 6. Germline CDR1 reads LGHDT; CDR2 reads YNNKEL (reference sequence).